This section outlines one TCR beta chain sequence together with its context. The record originates from a study of blood T cell repertoires in COVID-19. Across the study: Whether acute or convalescent, the COVID-19 samples came from the United States, Italy and Spain. PBMCs, B-cell-depleted T cells, or T cells were the source of the cDNA or gDNA that made up the material.

Authors' methods: How many nucleated cells were present was estimated from reference gene primer amplification. Some clones are missing from TCRdb's copy, which holds only in-frame ones; the method was immunoSEQ multiplex PCR. Clonal size and the V and J genes are those of that table, whereas D and trimming came from the DNA. This sample has about 250,000 clones, with just under 85% found just once. The source of this sequence is a man aged 50-59 years with acute or convalescent COVID-19. What was sequenced was peripheral blood.

This chain's CDR3 is CAISGRGRSTGELFF. DNA for the CDR3: TGTGCCATCTCAGGCAGGGGAAGGAGCACCGGGGAGCTGTTTTTT. This chain connects TRBV10-3 to TRBJ2-2, with TRBD1 as a possible D gene (6 bases). V shed 8 bases and J shed 4 bases, with 17 bases lying between them. CDR1 and CDR2 (germline): ENHRY, SYGVKD. The CDR3 is made up of 15 amino acids.